This T cell receptor (beta chain) emerged from a study of blood T cell repertoires in COVID-19. On the study more broadly: Sites across the United States, Italy and Spain contributed samples from acute and convalescent COVID-19. From T cells, B-cell-depleted T cells, or PBMCs came the material, which was cDNA or gDNA.

As handled by the study authors: Reference gene primer amplification gave estimated nucleated cell counts. Some clones are missing from TCRdb's copy, which holds only in-frame ones; the method was immunoSEQ multiplex PCR. V and J calls and clone size are copied from that table; D and trimming were computed from the DNA. The sample has 65,000 to 70,000 clones; 79% are singletons. The sample comprised peripheral blood. The sequence came from a human donor in a cohort sampled during active COVID-19.

CDR3 protein: CASSQDPPGGGSQPQHF. Here the CDR3 DNA reads TGTGCCAGCAGCCAAGATCCCCCAGGGGGAGGAAGCCAGCCCCAGCATTTT. The J gene is TRBJ1-5, the V gene TRBV3-1 (or the pseudogene TRBV3-2); TRBD1 agrees at 7 bases. The V and J ends lost 0 bases and 7 bases, in that order; junction bases with no gene match: 12. The CDR3 spans 17 residues. The V gene's germline CDR1 is LGHDT and CDR2 YNNKEL (reference sequence).